This paragraph reports one T cell receptor beta chain. Its antigen is currently unknown. The length of the CDR3 is 14 residues. V was cut by 10 bases and J by 6 bases, with 19 bases left in between. CDR1 is LNHDA, CDR2 SQIVND, per germline (reference sequence). This sample is drawn from a study of CD8 T cells in Susac syndrome. Whole-study findings and limits: Expansion of clones was not seen in the CD4+ T cell repertoires of Susac syndrome. The study's TCR sequencing and HLA analysis covered a relatively small number of individuals, and the study acknowledged this.

An input of about 0.5 to 1 ug of RNA was subjected to reverse transcription using random hexamers. TCRdb ran MiXCR on the immunoSEQ multiplex PCR reads and lists one entry per CDR3 protein. The table lists some 96,000 distinct CDR3 sequences, just under 95% of them singletons. The sequenced sample was CD4+ T cells from PBMCs. The J gene is TRBJ1-5, the V gene TRBV19; D gene uncertain. The receptor comes from a human donor with Susac syndrome. CDR3 sequence (DNA): TGTGCCACCGCGGGCGCCCGTGTGGGTCAGCCCCAGCATTTT. Its translation is CATAGARVGQPQHF.